This T cell receptor beta chain was recovered during a study of blood T cells in healthy people across ages (dated by TCRdb to the mid-2010s). About the study as a whole: In model experiments, template switching captured roughly one uniquely barcoded TCR beta cDNA molecule for every two T cells. The donors were divided into four age groups: young (average roughly 17 years), middle-aged (almost 40), aged (about 60) and long-lived (roughly 86). The study analyzed two additional independent replicas of 1 million unique cDNA reads from the same blood draw for two donors, one aged 18 to 30 and one aged 80 or older. Using deep sequencing normalized with unique cDNA molecular identifiers, the study measured how TCR beta repertoire diversity changes with age. To avoid experimental bias, donors of different ages were randomly spread across the sequencing lanes.

This clonotype was picked up many times. Which antigen it targets is not known. No clone much larger than this one lies a single base away; base qualities are absent. Libraries were prepared through 5' RACE. TCRdb names Illumina HiSeq 2500 as the instrument used. A second roughly 7 to 11 cycle PCR used a sample-barcoded 5' primer and a J-beta primer mix. Each TCR beta cDNA molecule received a unique molecular identifier from a template-switch 5' adaptor carrying 12 random nucleotides. Each sample yielded at least 3 million CDR3-containing paired-end reads. First-strand cDNA synthesis was performed from all RNA using the Mint cDNA synthesis kit, with priming by a TRBC-specific oligonucleotide. Following uracil-DNA glycosylase treatment, a first 18-cycle PCR with universal primers M1SS and BC2_uni_R was performed on all cDNA. From the authors' description of their analysis: For normalization, 1 million high-quality reads were randomly selected from each sample, with every read carrying a distinct molecular identifier. Reads with shared molecular identifiers were discarded instead of being binned into consensus sequences. MiTCR, with a Q25 quality threshold and the strictest error-elimination algorithm, was used for CDR3 identification, clonotype clustering and error correction. Lower-bound total TCR beta diversity was estimated with a nonparametric unseen species model using Euler transformation. TCRdb reworked the public reads: Q25 trimming with fastp, MiXCR clone assembly, productive beta chains retained. Every distinct CDR3 protein forms one entry, paired with its most common genes and DNA. These V and J calls are TCRdb output, not the study's own analysis. A total of under 850,000 distinct CDR3 sequences appear in this sample, around 36% of them only once. The ten biggest clones cover 10% to 15% of the sample.

The roughly 39 donors, aged 6 to 90 years, were systemically healthy Caucasian individuals from Russia. Each donor gave roughly 9.5 milliliters of peripheral blood, collected into EDTA-treated Vacutainer tubes. PBMCs were isolated by Ficoll-Paque density-gradient centrifugation, with at least 7 million obtained per sample. Total RNA was extracted from PBMCs with Trizol reagent, with at least 6 micrograms obtained per sample. For every donor, flow cytometry on a PBMC aliquot measured the percentage of naive CD45RAhigh/CD27high T cells. Broader findings and caveats from the paper: Observed TCR beta diversity correlated strongly with the percentage of naive T cells measured by flow cytometry. Donor CMV infection status was unknown, potentially confounding age-related changes in expanded clonotypes. As age increased, observed TCR beta diversity per million T cells dropped in a roughly linear way, and a significant reduction was already evident by age 40. Bulk unsorted PBMC profiling prevented conclusive comparison of naive and antigen-experienced compartments. Compared with the aged group, the long-lived group had more naive CD4+ T cells, fewer expanded clones and increased TCR diversity, suggesting age selection. Estimates of total diversity based on one million sequenced T cells were regarded as lower bounds and as underestimates.

The clonotype originates from a man in his late teens or twenties in good health. The specimen sequenced was blood.

The encoded CDR3 is CASRTDIEAFF. The DNA is TGTGCCAGCAGAACGGACATTGAAGCTTTCTTT. Recombination linked TRBV12-3 or TRBV12-4 to TRBJ1-1; tentative D gene TRBD1, with 5 bases matching. The CDR3 numbers 11 residues from cysteine through phenylalanine. The retained sequence is limited to the CDR3, 33 bases, with the frame set at the first base. Deletion took 6 bases off V and 7 bases off J, with a span of 9 bases between the germline ends.